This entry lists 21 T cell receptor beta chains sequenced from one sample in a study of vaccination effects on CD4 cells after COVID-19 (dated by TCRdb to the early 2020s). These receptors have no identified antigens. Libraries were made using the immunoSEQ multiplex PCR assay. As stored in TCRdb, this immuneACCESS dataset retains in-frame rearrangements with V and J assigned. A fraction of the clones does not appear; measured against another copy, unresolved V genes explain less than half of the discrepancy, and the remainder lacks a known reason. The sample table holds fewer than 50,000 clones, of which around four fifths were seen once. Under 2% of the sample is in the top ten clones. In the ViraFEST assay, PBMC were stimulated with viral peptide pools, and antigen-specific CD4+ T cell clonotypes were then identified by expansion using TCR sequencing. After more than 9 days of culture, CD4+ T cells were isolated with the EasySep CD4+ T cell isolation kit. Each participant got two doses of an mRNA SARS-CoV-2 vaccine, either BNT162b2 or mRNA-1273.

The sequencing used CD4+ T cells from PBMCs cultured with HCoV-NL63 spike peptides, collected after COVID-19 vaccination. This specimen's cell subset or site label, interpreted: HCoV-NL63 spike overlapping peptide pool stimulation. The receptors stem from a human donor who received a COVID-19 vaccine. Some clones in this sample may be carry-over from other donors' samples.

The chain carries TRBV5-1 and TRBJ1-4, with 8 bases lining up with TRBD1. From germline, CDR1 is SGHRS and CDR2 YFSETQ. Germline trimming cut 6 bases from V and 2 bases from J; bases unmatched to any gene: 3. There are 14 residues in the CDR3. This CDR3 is CASTRDRTNEKLFF. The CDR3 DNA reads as TGCGCCAGCACCCGGGACAGGACTAATGAAAAACTGTTTTTT.

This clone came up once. DNA for the CDR3: TGTGCCAGCTCACCGGGACAGGAAAGCACAGATACGCAGTATTTT. It specifies CASSPGQESTDTQYF. The gene calls are TRBV18 and TRBJ2-3, with TRBD1 matching over 8 bases. The CDR3 is 15 residues long. The V gene end was trimmed by 3 bases and the J gene end by 0 bases; junction bases not matched to a gene: 2. Germline-derived CDR1 and CDR2 are KGHSH and LQKENI.

The CDR3: CASSYRGGGGYGYTF. The CDR3, as DNA: TGTGCCAGCAGTTACCGGGGAGGGGGAGGCTATGGCTACACCTTC. The genes are TRBV6-5 and TRBJ1-2, with D tentatively TRBD1 (6 bases). Germline V gene sequence: CDR1 MNHEY, CDR2 SVGAGI. V lost 2 bases, J lost 4 bases, and 14 bases lay in between. This CDR3 contains 15 residues.

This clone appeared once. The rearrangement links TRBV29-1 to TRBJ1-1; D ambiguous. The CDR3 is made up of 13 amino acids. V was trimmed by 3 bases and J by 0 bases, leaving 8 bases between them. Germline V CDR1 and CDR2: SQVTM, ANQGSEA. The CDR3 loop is CSVDGELNTEAFF. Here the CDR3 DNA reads TGCAGCGTTGATGGGGAGTTGAACACTGAAGCTTTCTTT.

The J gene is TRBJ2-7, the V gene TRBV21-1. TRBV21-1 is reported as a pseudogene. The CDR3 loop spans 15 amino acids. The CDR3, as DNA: TGTGCCAGCAGTCCTGGAAGGGGGGACTCCTACGAGCAGTACGTC. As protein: CASSPGRGDSYEQYV.

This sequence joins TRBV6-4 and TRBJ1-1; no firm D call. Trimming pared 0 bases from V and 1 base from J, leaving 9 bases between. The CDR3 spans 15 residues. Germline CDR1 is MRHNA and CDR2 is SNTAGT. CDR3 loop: CASSDSRGENTEAFF. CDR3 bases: TGTGCCAGCAGTGACTCGCGCGGGGAGAACACTGAAGCTTTCTTT.

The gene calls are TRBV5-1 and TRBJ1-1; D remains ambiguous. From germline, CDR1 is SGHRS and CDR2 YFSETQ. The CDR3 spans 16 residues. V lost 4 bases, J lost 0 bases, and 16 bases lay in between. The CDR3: CASSTSSRLLNTEAFF. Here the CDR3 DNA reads TGCGCCAGCAGCACCAGCTCCCGACTCTTGAACACTGAAGCTTTCTTT.

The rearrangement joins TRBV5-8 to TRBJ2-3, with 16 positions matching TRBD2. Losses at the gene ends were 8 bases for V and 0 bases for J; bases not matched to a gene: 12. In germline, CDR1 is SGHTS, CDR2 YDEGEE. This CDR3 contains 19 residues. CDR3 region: CASPTGLAGGPISTDTQYF. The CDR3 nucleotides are TGTGCCAGTCCCACGGGACTAGCGGGGGGGCCAATAAGCACAGATACGCAGTATTTT.

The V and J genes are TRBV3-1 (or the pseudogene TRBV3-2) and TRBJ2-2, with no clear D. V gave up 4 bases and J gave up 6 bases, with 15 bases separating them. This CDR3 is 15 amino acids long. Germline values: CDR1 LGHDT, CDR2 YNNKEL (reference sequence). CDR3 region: CASSPSTFSPGELFF. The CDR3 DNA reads TGTGCCAGCAGCCCCAGTACATTTAGTCCCGGGGAGCTGTTTTTT.

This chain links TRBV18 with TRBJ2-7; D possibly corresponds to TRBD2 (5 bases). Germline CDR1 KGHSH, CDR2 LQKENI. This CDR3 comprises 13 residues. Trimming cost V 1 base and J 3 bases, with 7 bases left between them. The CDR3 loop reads CASSPQGDYEQYV. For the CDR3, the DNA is TGTGCCAGCTCACCACAGGGAGACTACGAGCAGTACGTC.

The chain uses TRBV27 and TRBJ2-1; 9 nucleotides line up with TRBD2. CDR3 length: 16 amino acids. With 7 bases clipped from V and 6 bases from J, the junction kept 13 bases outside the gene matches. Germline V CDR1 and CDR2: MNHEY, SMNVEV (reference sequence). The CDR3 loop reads CASTPGASGVINEQFF. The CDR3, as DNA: TGTGCCAGCACCCCAGGGGCTAGCGGGGTGATCAATGAGCAGTTCTTC.

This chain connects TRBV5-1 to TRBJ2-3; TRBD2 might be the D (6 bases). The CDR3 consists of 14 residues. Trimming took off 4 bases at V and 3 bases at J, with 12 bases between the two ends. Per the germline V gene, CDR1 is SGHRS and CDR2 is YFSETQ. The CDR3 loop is CASSPGEITDTQYF. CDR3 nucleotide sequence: TGCGCCAGCAGCCCGGGGGAAATAACAGATACGCAGTATTTT. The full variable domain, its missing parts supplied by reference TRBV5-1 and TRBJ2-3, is KAGVTQTPRYLIKTRGQQVTLSCSPISGHRSVSWYQQTPGQGLQFLFEYFSETQRNKGNFPGRFSGRQFSNSRSEMNVSTLELGDSALYLCASSPGEITDTQYFGPGTRLTVL.

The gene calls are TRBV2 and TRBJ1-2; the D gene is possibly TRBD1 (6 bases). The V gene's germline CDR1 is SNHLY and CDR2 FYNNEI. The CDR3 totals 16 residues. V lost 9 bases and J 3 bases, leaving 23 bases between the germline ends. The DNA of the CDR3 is TGTGCCAGTTCAGCGATGGGGGGCTCCGACCACTATGGCTACACCTTC. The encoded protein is CASSAMGGSDHYGYTF. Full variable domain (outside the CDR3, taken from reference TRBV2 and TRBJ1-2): EPEVTQTPSHQVTQMGQEVILRCVPISNHLYFYWYRQILGQKVEFLVSFYNNEISEKSEIFDDQFSVERPDGSNFTLKIRSTKLEDSAMYFCASSAMGGSDHYGYTFGSGTRLTVV.

As DNA, the CDR3 is TGTGCCAGCAGCTGGAGGGGGACTGAAGCTTTCTTT. Its translation: CASSWRGTEAFF. The chain carries TRBV5-6 and TRBJ1-1, with a tentative D call TRBD1 (6 bases). The length of the CDR3 is 12 residues. V lost 3 bases and J 5 bases, leaving 8 bases between the germline ends. Germline CDR1 reads SGHDT; CDR2 reads YYEEEE. The whole variable domain, filled in from reference TRBV5-6 and TRBJ1-1, reads DAGVTQSPTHLIKTRGQQVTLRCSPKSGHDTVSWYQQALGQGPQFIFQYYEEEERQRGNFPDRFSGHQFPNYSSELNVNALLLGDSALYLCASSWRGTEAFFGQGTRLTVV.

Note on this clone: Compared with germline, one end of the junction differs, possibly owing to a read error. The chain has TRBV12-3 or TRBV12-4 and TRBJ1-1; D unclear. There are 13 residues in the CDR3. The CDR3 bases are TGTGCCAGCAGCTTAGCGCTCTCCCAGAAAGCTTTCTTT. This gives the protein CASSLALSQKAFF.

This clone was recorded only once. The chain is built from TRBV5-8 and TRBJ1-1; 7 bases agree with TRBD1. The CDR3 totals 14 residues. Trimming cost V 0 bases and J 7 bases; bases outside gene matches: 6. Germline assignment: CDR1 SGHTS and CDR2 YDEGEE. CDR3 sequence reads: CASSLDRGFGEAFF. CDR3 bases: TGTGCCAGCAGCTTGGACAGGGGATTCGGTGAAGCTTTCTTT.

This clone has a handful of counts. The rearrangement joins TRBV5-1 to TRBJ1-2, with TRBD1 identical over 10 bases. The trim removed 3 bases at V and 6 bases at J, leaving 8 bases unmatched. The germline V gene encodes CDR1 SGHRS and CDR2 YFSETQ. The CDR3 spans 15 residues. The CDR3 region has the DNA TGCGCCAGCAGCTGGGGGACAGGGGATCGGGATGGCTACACCTTC. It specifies CASSWGTGDRDGYTF.

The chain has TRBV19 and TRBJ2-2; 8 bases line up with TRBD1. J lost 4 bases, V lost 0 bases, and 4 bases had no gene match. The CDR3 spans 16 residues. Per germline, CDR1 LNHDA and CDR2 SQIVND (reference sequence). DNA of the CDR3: TGTGCCAGTAGTATAGATCGGACAGGGCCCACCGGGGAGCTGTTTTTT. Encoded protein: CASSIDRTGPTGELFF.

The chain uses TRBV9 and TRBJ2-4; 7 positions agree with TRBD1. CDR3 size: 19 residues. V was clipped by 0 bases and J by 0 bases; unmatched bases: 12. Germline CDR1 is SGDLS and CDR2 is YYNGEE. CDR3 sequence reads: CASSVDGDSPSLAKNIQYF. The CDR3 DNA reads TGTGCCAGCAGCGTAGATGGGGACAGTCCTTCTCTAGCCAAAAACATTCAGTACTTC.

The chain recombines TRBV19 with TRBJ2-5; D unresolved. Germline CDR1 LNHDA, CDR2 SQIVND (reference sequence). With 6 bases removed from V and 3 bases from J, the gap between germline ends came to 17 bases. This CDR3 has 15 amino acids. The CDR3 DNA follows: TGTGCCAGTAGCGTTAGGGCTAGACAAGAAGAGACCCAGTACTTC. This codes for CASSVRARQEETQYF.

This CDR3 reads CASSWTGGDGYTF. In DNA, the CDR3 is TGTGCCAGTAGCTGGACAGGGGGTGATGGCTACACCTTC. This sequence joins TRBV19 and TRBJ1-2; 10 positions agree with TRBD1. Trimming took 6 bases from V and 6 from J; bases not matched to a gene: 4. The CDR3 runs 13 residues. Germline CDR1 is LNHDA and CDR2 is SQIVND (reference sequence).